Presented here are 5 T cell receptor beta chains from one specimen sequenced in a study of cytomegalovirus exposure and HLA in healthy donors. It was with 60 Vbeta and 13 Jbeta primers that the PCR ran. Produced via immunoSEQ multiplex PCR; TCRdb's table is partial and in-frame only. The table lists about 160,000 clones, roughly 81% of them singletons. Sequences were obtained from PBMCs. These receptors all come from a man between 18 and 29 years old in good health and CMV-seropositive.

The chain carries TRBV30 and TRBJ2-7; D unclear. The CDR3 has 14 amino acids. CDR1 GTSNPN and CDR2 SVGIG come from the germline V gene (reference sequence). Trimming shortened V by 0 bases and J by 3 bases, and 12 bases separated the two germline ends. CDR3 region: CAWSVSAGDYEQYF. Here the CDR3 DNA reads TGTGCCTGGAGTGTATCGGCAGGCGACTACGAGCAGTACTTC. Combining the CDR3 with reference TRBV30 and TRBJ2-7 gives the whole variable domain SQTIHQWPATLVQPVGSPLSLECTVEGTSNPNLYWYRQAAGRGLQLLFYSVGIGQISSEVPQNLSASRPQDRQFILSSKKLLLSDSGFYLCAWSVSAGDYEQYFGPGTRLTVT.

The J gene is TRBJ2-3, the V gene TRBV14; D gene uncertain. The germline CDR1 and CDR2 sequences are SGHDN and FVKESK. The CDR3 has 13 residues. Trimming pared 1 base from V and 2 bases from J, leaving 4 bases between. Here the CDR3 reads CASSQVATDTQYF. The CDR3 bases are TGTGCCAGCAGCCAAGTAGCCACAGATACGCAGTATTTT.

Turning to this clone: This specimen includes other DNA sequences encoding the same CDR3. The V and J genes are TRBV5-1 and TRBJ2-2; 7 bases line up with TRBD1. Trimming at V came to 0 bases and at J to 5 bases, leaving 4 bases not matched to a gene. Germline V gives CDR1 SGHRS, CDR2 YFSETQ. This CDR3 is 15 amino acids long. The CDR3 region is CASSLGQGGTGELFF. In nucleotides, the CDR3 is TGCGCCAGCAGCTTGGGACAGGGTGGAACCGGGGAGCTGTTTTTT. Full variable domain (rest looked up from reference TRBV5-1 and TRBJ2-2): KAGVTQTPRYLIKTRGQQVTLSCSPISGHRSVSWYQQTPGQGLQFLFEYFSETQRNKGNFPGRFSGRQFSNSRSEMNVSTLELGDSALYLCASSLGQGGTGELFFGEGSRLTVL.

The chain links TRBV5-6 to TRBJ2-7, with D uncertain. Trimming took off 2 bases at V and 6 bases at J, with 15 bases between the two ends. CDR1 is SGHDT and CDR2 is YYEEEE in the germline V gene. The length of the CDR3 is 14 residues. The CDR3 is CASSFPATVSEQYF. The CDR3 DNA follows: TGTGCCAGCAGCTTCCCAGCGACCGTCTCCGAGCAGTACTTC.

This chain links TRBV15 with TRBJ1-5; a weak D match, TRBD1 (6 bases). Germline lookup yields CDR1 LNHNV and CDR2 YYDKDF (reference sequence). There are 18 residues in the CDR3. V was clipped by 0 bases and J by 0 bases, with 15 bases between them. The CDR3 DNA reads TGTGCCACCAGCAGAGATGGTTGGGACACCTTTAGCAATCAGCCCCAGCATTTT. It codes for CATSRDGWDTFSNQPQHF.